The rows below give T cell receptor beta chains drawn from one sample of a study of cytomegalovirus exposure and HLA in healthy donors. Profiling relied on immunoSEQ multiplex PCR, and the TCRdb table lists in-frame clones only, not all of them. Of approximately 150,000 clones listed, about 65% are singletons. The sample consisted of PBMCs. The receptors derive from a woman aged 18-35 years in good health and CMV-seropositive. The CDR3 runs from the conserved cysteine through the conserved F or W. The D gene is left open where the match is weak. Clone size is given for some rows only: seen once, a few or many times, or a class if the clone is expanded.

NA	TRBV14	TRBJ2-7	TRBD1	TGTGCCAGCAGCCCAAGGACAGGGGGCTACGAGCAGTACTTC	CASSPRTGGYEQYF
few	TRBV5-6	TRBJ2-7	NA	TGTGCCAGCAGGCGACGATCTACAGGGTCGGGCTACGAGCAGTACTTC	CASRRRSTGSGYEQYF
NA	TRBV15	TRBJ2-1	TRBD1	TGTGCCACCAGCAGAGATGAGACAGGGGCCGTCGAGCAGTTCTTC	CATSRDETGAVEQFF
once	TRBV30	TRBJ2-3	TRBD2	TGTGCCTGGAGTGTATATAGGGAGGGGAGCACAGATACACAGTATTTT	CAWSVYREGSTDTQYF
once	TRBV7-9	TRBJ2-3	NA	TGTGCCAGCAGCTCGGGCCCAGGGCAAGGGAGCACAGATACGCAGTATTTT	CASSSGPGQGSTDTQYF
NA	TRBV10-3	TRBJ2-3	TRBD2	TGTGCCATCAGAATTAGCGGGGGTGGAGATACGCAGTATTTT	CAIRISGGGDTQYF
NA	TRBV9	TRBJ2-2	TRBD2	TGTGCCAGCAGCGTAGCGCGGCTAGCGGGAGGGCCGGGAACCGGGGAGCTGTTTTTT	CASSVARLAGGPGTGELFF
NA	TRBV6-5	TRBJ2-7	NA	TGTGCCAGCAGGACCCCTTACGGGGGTAGCTACGAGCAGTACTTC	CASRTPYGGSYEQYF
NA	TRBV7-9	TRBJ1-1	NA	TGTTCCAGCAGTACATCGCCCACTGAAGCTTTCTTT	CSSSTSPTEAFF
NA	TRBV18	TRBJ2-1	NA	TGTGCCAGCTCACCATATTTGGGCGGGATAGAGTCCTACAATGAGCAGTTCTTC	CASSPYLGGIESYNEQFF
few	TRBV28	TRBJ2-1	NA	TGTGCCAGCAGTTTAATTTGGCATGAGCAGTTCTTC	CASSLIWHEQFF
NA	TRBV11-2	TRBJ1-5	NA	TGTGCCGGCAGCTTAGGGTCGGGCAATCAGCCCCAGCATTTT	CAGSLGSGNQPQHF
NA	TRBV6-1	TRBJ1-2	TRBD1	TGTGCCAGCAGTAAAGGGAATCGACAGGGCGGTAACTATGGCTACACCTTC	CASSKGNRQGGNYGYTF
NA	TRBV4-3	TRBJ2-1	TRBD2	TGCGCCAGCAGCCAAGATATGGCTAGCGGGGGAGATTACAATGAGCAGTTCTTC	CASSQDMASGGDYNEQFF
few	TRBV6-6	TRBJ1-5	NA	TGTGCCAGCAGATCGGAGAAGGGGTATAGCAATCAGCCCCAGCATTTT	CASRSEKGYSNQPQHF
NA	TRBV2	TRBJ2-1	TRBD2	TGTGCCAGCAGTGAAGGGACTAGCAGGGTTGGTGAGCAGTTCTTC	CASSEGTSRVGEQFF
NA	TRBV18	TRBJ2-2	NA	TGTGCCAGCCATTCGGCCCTAGCGAACACCGGGGAGCTGTTTTTT	CASHSALANTGELFF
few	TRBV6-5	TRBJ2-7	TRBD1	TGTGCCAGCAGTTACTTATCGGGACAGAGCTCCTACGAGCAGTACTTC	CASSYLSGQSSYEQYF
NA	TRBV27	TRBJ2-1	NA	TGTGCCAGCATATCCAGCTCCTACAATGAGCAGTTCTTC	CASISSSYNEQFF
NA	TRBV27	TRBJ2-7	TRBD1	TGTGCCAGCAGGATCGGGACAGGGGCCTACGAGCAGTACTTC	CASRIGTGAYEQYF
NA	TRBV7-2	TRBJ2-1	TRBD2	TGTGCCAGCAGCTTAGGGACTAGAGGGCAGTTCTTC	CASSLGTRGQFF
NA	TRBV19	TRBJ2-7	TRBD2	TGTGCCAGTAGTCGGGCGGGAGGTCCTTCCGAGCAGTACTTC	CASSRAGGPSEQYF
NA	TRBV28	TRBJ2-7	NA	TGTGCCAGTGGAGGCCTCTCCTACGAGCAGTACTTC	CASGGLSYEQYF
few	TRBV7-2	TRBJ2-7	NA	TGTGCCAGCAGCTTACCGCCGGGCTACGAGCAGTACTTC	CASSLPPGYEQYF